This T cell receptor beta chain came from a study of blood T cell repertoires in COVID-19. Clones were read by immunoSEQ multiplex PCR, and TCRdb kept only the in-frame ones, dropping some. The repertoire holds under 130,000 clones, with 70% to 90% as singletons. V dropped 8 bases and J dropped 2 bases, with 18 bases sitting between them. Looked up from germline, CDR1 is MDHEN and CDR2 is SYDVKM. This CDR3 has 16 residues. V and J are TRBV28 and TRBJ2-2; tentatively, D is TRBD1 (5 bases). What was sequenced was peripheral blood. This TCR was sampled from a man in his fifties or sixties in a cohort sampled during active COVID-19. CDR3 sequence: CASRTNYRKNTGELFF. As DNA, the CDR3 is TGTGCCAGCCGAACAAACTACAGGAAAAACACCGGGGAGCTGTTTTTT.